This entry is about one TCR beta chain. TCRdb processed the 5' RACE reads anew with MiXCR; each CDR3 protein has one entry. The data show 200,000 to 250,000 distinct CDR3 sequences, around 7% seen once. Trimming pared 0 bases from V and 10 bases from J, leaving 14 bases between. CDR1 is SGDLS, CDR2 YYNGEE, per germline. The length of the CDR3 is 14 residues. The sample belongs to a study of T cells after yellow fever vaccination. The sample here was CD4+ T cells sorted from PBMCs, taken 15 days after the yellow fever booster vaccination. The clonotype comes from a man aged 25 to 40 who received the YFV17D yellow fever vaccine. V is TRBV9 and J is TRBJ2-1, with D tentatively TRBD2 (7 bases). CDR3 protein: CASSVGAGADEQFF. The CDR3 bases are TGTGCCAGCAGCGTAGGGGCGGGGGCGGACGAGCAGTTCTTC.